A selection of T cell receptor beta chains follows, all from one sample in a study of technical replicates of blood from a handful of donors. The assay was immunoSEQ multiplex PCR, and TCRdb's table has in-frame clones only and misses some. In the table there are 95,000 or so clones, roughly 95% of which are singletons. Sequencing was done on a sample of T cells isolated from PBMCs. The receptors stem from a human donor in good health. The CDR3 runs from the conserved cysteine through the conserved F or W. D genes are given only for firm matches. A row's size may be missing; if present it is once, few, many or a size class.

v_gene,d_gene,j_gene,abundance,CDR3nt,CDR3aa
TRBV19,TRBD1,TRBJ1-1,NA,TGTGCCAGTAGTGCCCACTCAGGGGGGGCTTTCTTT,CASSAHSGGAFF
TRBV19,NA,TRBJ2-1,NA,TGTGCCAGTAGAGCTAGCTCCTACAATGAGCAGTTCTTC,CASRASSYNEQFF
TRBV7-8,NA,TRBJ1-4,once,TGTGCCAGCAGCTTGGTCTCAGGAGAAAAACTGTTTTTT,CASSLVSGEKLFF
TRBV30,NA,TRBJ1-1,few,TGTGCCTGGAGTGCCAGGGTACTTGATGAAGCTTTCTTT,CAWSARVLDEAFF
TRBV27,NA,TRBJ1-5,NA,TGTGCCAGCAGTCCAAACAGTCACAATCAGCCCCAGCATTTT,CASSPNSHNQPQHF
TRBV6-6,TRBD1,TRBJ2-7,NA,TGTGCCAGCAGCAGAGGGACAGGGGGCTACGAGCAGTACTTC,CASSRGTGGYEQYF
TRBV7-6,TRBD1,TRBJ1-1,NA,TGTGCCAGCAGCTTAAGGACAGGGGCTAGACTCATGAACACTGAAGCTTTCTTT,CASSLRTGARLMNTEAFF
TRBV2,TRBD2,TRBJ2-1,NA,TGTGCCAGCAGTAACGAAGCGGGAGCGATCTACAATGAGCAGTTCTTC,CASSNEAGAIYNEQFF
TRBV6-6,NA,TRBJ1-4,NA,TGTGCCAGCAGTTACCGGTCAACTAATGAAAAACTGTTTTTT,CASSYRSTNEKLFF
TRBV10-3,TRBD2,TRBJ2-3,NA,TGTGCCATCAGTGAGTCGGGACTAGCGGGAGGGCCCGAATCGACAGATACGCAGTATTTT,CAISESGLAGGPESTDTQYF
TRBV2,NA,TRBJ2-1,NA,TGTGCCGGCGGTAGTAACAATGAGCAGTTCTTC,CAGGSNNEQFF
TRBV10-3,NA,TRBJ2-4,NA,TGTGCCATCAGTCAGGAAAATCTAGCCAAAAACATTCAGTACTTC,CAISQENLAKNIQYF
TRBV28,TRBD1,TRBJ1-4,NA,TGTGCCAGCAGCCCCATCACAGGGGCAACTAATGAAAAACTGTTTTTT,CASSPITGATNEKLFF
TRBV10-2,TRBD2,TRBJ2-3,NA,TGCGCCACCGATCTAGCGGGAGGGGCAGATACGCAGTATTTT,CATDLAGGADTQYF
TRBV13,TRBD1,TRBJ2-2,NA,TGTGCCAGCAGCGGAGACAGGGGGCGCAGCACCGGGGAGCTGTTTTTT,CASSGDRGRSTGELFF
TRBV11-1,NA,TRBJ2-4,NA,TGTGCCAGCAGCTTGTTAGTTGTTGGCAAAAACATTCAGTACTTC,CASSLLVVGKNIQYF
TRBV13,TRBD1,TRBJ1-5,NA,TGTGCCAGCAGCGTGGGACAGGGCTTCGGTCAGCCCCAGCATTTT,CASSVGQGFGQPQHF
TRBV7-8,TRBD2,TRBJ2-1,NA,TGTGCCAGCTCCATAGAGCGGGAGCTTAGTGAGCAGTTCTTC,CASSIERELSEQFF
TRBV4-1,TRBD2,TRBJ2-3,NA,TGCGCCAGCAGCCAATTTATGACTAGCGGGAGGACAGATACGCAGTATTTT,CASSQFMTSGRTDTQYF
TRBV5-4,NA,TRBJ2-3,NA,TGTGCCAGCAGCCTCCTAGGGGATATAGGCACAGATACGCAGTATTTT,CASSLLGDIGTDTQYF
TRBV7-3,TRBD1,TRBJ2-1,NA,TGTGCCAGCAGCTTAATAGCAGGGGGAAATGAGCAGTTCTTC,CASSLIAGGNEQFF
TRBV7-2,NA,TRBJ2-5,NA,TGTGCCAGCAGCATAATAGCGGTTCAAGAGACCCAGTACTTC,CASSIIAVQETQYF
TRBV6-1,TRBD2,TRBJ2-1,NA,TGTGCCAGCAGTGAAGGGACCCCTAGCGGGGGGTACAATGAGCAGTTCTTC,CASSEGTPSGGYNEQFF
TRBV5-1,NA,TRBJ2-1,NA,TGCGCCAGCCATGCTAGCTGGAGCTCCTACAATGAGCAGTTCTTC,CASHASWSSYNEQFF